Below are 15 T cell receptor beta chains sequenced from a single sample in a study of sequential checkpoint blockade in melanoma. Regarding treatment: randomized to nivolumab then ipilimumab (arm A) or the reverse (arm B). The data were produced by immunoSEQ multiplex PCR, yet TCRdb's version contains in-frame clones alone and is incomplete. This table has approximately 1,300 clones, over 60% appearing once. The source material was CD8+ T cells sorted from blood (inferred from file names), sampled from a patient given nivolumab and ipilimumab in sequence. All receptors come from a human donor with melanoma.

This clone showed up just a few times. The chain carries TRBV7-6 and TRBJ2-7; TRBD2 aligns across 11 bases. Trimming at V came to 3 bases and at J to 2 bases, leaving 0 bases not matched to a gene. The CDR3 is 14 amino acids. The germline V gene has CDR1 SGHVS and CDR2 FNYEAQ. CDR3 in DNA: TGTGCCAGCAGCTTGACTAGCGGGACCTACGAGCAGTACTTC. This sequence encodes CASSLTSGTYEQYF.

CDR3 in amino acids: CASRGLAGERYEQYF. DNA of the CDR3: TGTGCCAGCAGGGGACTAGCGGGAGAAAGGTACGAGCAGTACTTC. This chain uses TRBV6-1 with TRBJ2-7; 14 nucleotides line up with TRBD2. Germline assignment: CDR1 MNHNS and CDR2 SASEGT. The V and J ends lost 6 bases and 4 bases, in that order; junction bases with no gene match: 5. This CDR3 is 15 amino acids long.

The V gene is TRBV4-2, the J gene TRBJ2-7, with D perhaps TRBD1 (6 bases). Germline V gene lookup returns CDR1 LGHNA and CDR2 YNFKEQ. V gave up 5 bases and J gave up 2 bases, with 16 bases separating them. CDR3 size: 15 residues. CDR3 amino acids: CASSEGRDTTYEQYF. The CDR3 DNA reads TGTGCCAGCAGCGAGGGTAGGGACACTACCTACGAGCAGTACTTC.

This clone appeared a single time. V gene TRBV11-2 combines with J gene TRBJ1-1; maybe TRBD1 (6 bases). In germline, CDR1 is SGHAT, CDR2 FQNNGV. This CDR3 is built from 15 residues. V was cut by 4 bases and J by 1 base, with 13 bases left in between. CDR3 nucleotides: TGTGCCAGCAGCTGGGGCTGGGGACAGAACACTGAAGCTTTCTTT. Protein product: CASSWGWGQNTEAFF.

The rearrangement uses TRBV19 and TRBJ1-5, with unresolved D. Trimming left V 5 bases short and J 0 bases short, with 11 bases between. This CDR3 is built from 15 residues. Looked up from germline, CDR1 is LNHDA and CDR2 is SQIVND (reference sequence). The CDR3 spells CASSAYRNSNQPQHF. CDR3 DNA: TGTGCCAGTAGTGCCTACAGAAATAGCAATCAGCCCCAGCATTTT.

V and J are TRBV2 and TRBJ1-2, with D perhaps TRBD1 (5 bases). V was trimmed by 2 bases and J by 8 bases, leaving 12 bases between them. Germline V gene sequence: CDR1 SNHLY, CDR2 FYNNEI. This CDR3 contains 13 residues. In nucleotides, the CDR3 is TGTGCCAGCAGTGAAACTCGGGGGGAGGGCTACACCTTC. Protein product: CASSETRGEGYTF.

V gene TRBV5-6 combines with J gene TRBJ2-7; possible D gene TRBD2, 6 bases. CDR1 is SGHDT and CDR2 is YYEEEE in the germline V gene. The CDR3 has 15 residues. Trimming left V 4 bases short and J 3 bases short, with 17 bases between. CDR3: CASSLGGAGGYEQYF. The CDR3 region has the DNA TGTGCCAGCAGCCTGGGTGGGGCCGGGGGCTACGAGCAGTACTTC.

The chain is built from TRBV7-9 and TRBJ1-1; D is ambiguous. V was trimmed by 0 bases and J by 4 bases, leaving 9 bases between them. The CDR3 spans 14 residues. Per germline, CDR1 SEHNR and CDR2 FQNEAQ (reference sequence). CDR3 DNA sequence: TGTGCCAGCAGCTTAGCGTATGGGCCCACTGAAGCTTTCTTT. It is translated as CASSLAYGPTEAFF.

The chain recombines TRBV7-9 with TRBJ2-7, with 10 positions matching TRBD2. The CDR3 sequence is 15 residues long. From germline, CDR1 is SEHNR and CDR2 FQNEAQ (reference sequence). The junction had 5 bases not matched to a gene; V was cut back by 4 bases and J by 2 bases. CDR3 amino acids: CASSSTSGKAYEQYF. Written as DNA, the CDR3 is TGTGCCAGCAGCTCCACTAGCGGGAAGGCCTACGAGCAGTACTTC.

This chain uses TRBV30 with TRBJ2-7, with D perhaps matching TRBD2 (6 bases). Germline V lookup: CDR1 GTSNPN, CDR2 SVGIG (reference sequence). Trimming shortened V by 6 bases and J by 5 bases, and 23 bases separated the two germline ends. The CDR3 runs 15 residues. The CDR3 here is CACKLGTYPGDEQYF. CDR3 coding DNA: TGTGCCTGCAAGCTCGGTACTTACCCGGGAGACGAGCAGTACTTC.

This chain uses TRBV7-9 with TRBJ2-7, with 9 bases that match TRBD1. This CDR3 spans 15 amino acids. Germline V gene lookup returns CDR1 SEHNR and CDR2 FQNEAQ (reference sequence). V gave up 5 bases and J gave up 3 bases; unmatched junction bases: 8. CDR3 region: CASSPKQGAIYEQYF. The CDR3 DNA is TGTGCCAGCAGCCCCAAACAGGGGGCAATCTACGAGCAGTACTTC. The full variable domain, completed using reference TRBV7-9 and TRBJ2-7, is DTGVSQNPRHKITKRGQNVTFRCDPISEHNRLYWYRQTLGQGPEFLTYFQNEAQLEKSRLLSDRFSAERPKGSFSTLEIQRTEQGDSAMYLCASSPKQGAIYEQYFGPGTRLTVT.

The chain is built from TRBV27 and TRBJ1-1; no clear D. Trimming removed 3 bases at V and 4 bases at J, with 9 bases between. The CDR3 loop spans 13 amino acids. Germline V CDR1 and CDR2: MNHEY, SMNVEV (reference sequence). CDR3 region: CASSLGGFTEAFF. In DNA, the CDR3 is TGTGCCAGCAGTTTGGGAGGGTTCACTGAAGCTTTCTTT.

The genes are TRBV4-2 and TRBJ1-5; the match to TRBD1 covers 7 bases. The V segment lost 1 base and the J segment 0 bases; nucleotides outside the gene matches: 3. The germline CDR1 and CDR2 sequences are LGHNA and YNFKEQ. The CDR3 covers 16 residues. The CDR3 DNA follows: TGTGCCAGCAGCCAAGGGACAGGAGTTAGCAATCAGCCCCAGCATTTT. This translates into CASSQGTGVSNQPQHF.

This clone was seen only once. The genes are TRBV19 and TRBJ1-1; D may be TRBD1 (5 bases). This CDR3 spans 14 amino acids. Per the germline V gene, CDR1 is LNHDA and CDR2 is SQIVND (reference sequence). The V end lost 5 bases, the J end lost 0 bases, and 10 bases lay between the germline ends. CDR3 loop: CASSSDILNTEAFF. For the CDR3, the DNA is TGTGCCAGTAGTTCGGACATTCTGAACACTGAAGCTTTCTTT.

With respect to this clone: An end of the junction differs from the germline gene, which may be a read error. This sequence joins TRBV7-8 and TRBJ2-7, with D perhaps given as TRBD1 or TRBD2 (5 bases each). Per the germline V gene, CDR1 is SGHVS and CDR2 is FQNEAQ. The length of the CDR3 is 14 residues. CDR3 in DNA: TGTGCCAGCAGCATAGCAGGGAGAAGCTACGAGCAGTACTTC. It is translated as CASSIAGRSYEQYF.